The clone carrying this T cell receptor beta chain was recorded a few times. TCRdb's copy holds only in-frame clones and misses some; the assay was immunoSEQ multiplex PCR. The sample holds approximately 300,000 clones; under 85% are singletons and the top ten take 0.75% to 0.95%. This sample stems from a study of blood T cell repertoires in COVID-19. CDR1 SGDLS and CDR2 YYNGEE come from the germline V gene. The CDR3 totals 17 residues. The germline V and J ends were trimmed by 0 bases and 4 bases, with 19 bases remaining between them. The chain uses TRBV9 and TRBJ1-2, with D possibly matching TRBD1 (6 bases). The sequence came from a human donor with COVID-19, enrolled during active disease. The donor label of this sample is uncertain. The specimen sequenced was peripheral blood. The CDR3: CASSVGITRGGGYGYTF. In DNA form, the CDR3 reads TGTGCCAGCAGCGTAGGAATTACTCGGGGAGGGGGCTATGGCTACACCTTC.